Given below is one T cell receptor beta chain in context. The antigen is not known. The table came from immunoSEQ multiplex PCR; TCRdb's copy has only in-frame clones and leaves some out. Of about 58,000 clones listed, more than 85% are singletons. The V gene lost 2 bases and the J gene lost 3 bases, with 5 bases spanning the gap. This CDR3 has 12 residues. CDR1 MDHEN and CDR2 SYDVKM come from the germline V gene. The sample comes from a study of OX40 agonist ivuxolimab in advanced cancers. Study context: At 75% to 90% male, the cohort had a mean age of about 60 years, ranging from roughly 20 to 85. The study's findings and limits: More expanded clones were found, on average, in CD8+ than in CD4+ T cells.

The chain employs TRBV28 and TRBJ2-7; D is undetermined. This sequence was found in an adult with an advanced solid tumor such as melanoma, head and neck, liver or kidney cancer. The sequencing here drew on CD4+ or CD8+ T cells sorted from blood, taken in a trial of the OX40 agonist ivuxolimab. The CDR3 region is CASSLEHYEQYF. The DNA of the CDR3 is TGTGCCAGCAGTTTAGAACACTACGAGCAGTACTTC.